Each of the 9 T cell receptor beta chains below was sequenced from the same sample in a study of T cell responses to AZD1222 COVID-19 vaccine. Sequenced by immunoSEQ multiplex PCR; TCRdb stores in-frame clones only, minus some. The repertoire has 120,000 to 150,000 clones, 90% to 95% of them found once; the top ten carry 5.2%. The sequencing used peripheral blood, collected on day 0 of AZD1222 vaccination. These TCRs come from an adult in good health.

The chain links TRBV24-1 to TRBJ1-2; 7 bases match TRBD1. The CDR3 is 13 amino acids. The germline gives CDR1 KGHDR, CDR2 SFDVKD. Germline trimming cut 6 bases from V and 7 bases from J; bases unmatched to any gene: 7. As DNA, the CDR3 is TGTGCCACCAGTCGCCCAGGGGGTTCTGGCTACACCTTC. This sequence encodes CATSRPGGSGYTF.

The DNA of the CDR3 is TGTGCCAGCGGAACCCCACCGGCGGCCTCCTACAATGAGCAGTTCTTC. As protein: CASGTPPAASYNEQFF. The chain is built from TRBV9 and TRBJ2-1; D not certain. Germline loops: CDR1 SGDLS, CDR2 YYNGEE. V lost 7 bases to trimming and J lost 0 bases, with 17 bases between them. There are 16 residues in the CDR3. The full variable domain, completed using reference TRBV9 and TRBJ2-1, is DSGVTQTPKHLITATGQRVTLRCSPRSGDLSVYWYQQSLDQGLQFLIQYYNGEERAKGNILERFSAQQFPDLHSELNLSSLELGDSALYFCASGTPPAASYNEQFFGPGTRLTVL.

The chain employs TRBV7-6 and TRBJ1-2; D is uncertain. The CDR3 covers 15 residues. Germline CDR1 and CDR2: SGHVS and FNYEAQ. V gave up 7 bases and J gave up 8 bases, with 23 bases separating them. This chain's CDR3 is CASKRLAAPDQGYTF. The DNA of the CDR3 is TGTGCCAGCAAGAGGTTGGCAGCCCCTGACCAGGGCTACACCTTC.

The gene calls are TRBV4-2 and TRBJ1-4; tentative D call: TRBD1 (5 bases). This CDR3 region has 15 residues. Germline V gene lookup returns CDR1 LGHNA and CDR2 YNFKEQ. Trimming took 1 base from V and 6 from J, leaving 12 bases between them. The CDR3 region is CASSQALPTDEKLFF. The CDR3 DNA reads TGTGCCAGCAGCCAAGCTTTACCGACAGATGAAAAACTGTTTTTT.

The genes are TRBV7-6 and TRBJ2-1, with D maybe TRBD2 (6 bases). The V and J ends lost 0 bases and 5 bases respectively, with 11 bases between them. CDR3 size: 15 residues. Looked up from germline, CDR1 is SGHVS and CDR2 is FNYEAQ. This CDR3 reads CASSLAAGSHNEQFF. In nucleotides, the CDR3 is TGTGCCAGCAGCTTAGCGGCGGGGAGTCACAATGAGCAGTTCTTC.

The chain carries TRBV5-5 and TRBJ2-5, with D possibly TRBD1 on 6 matching bases. Trimming removed 4 bases at V and 1 base at J, with 8 bases between. The V gene's germline CDR1 is SGHKS and CDR2 YYEKEE (reference sequence). This CDR3 spans 13 amino acids. This CDR3 reads CASSLQGQETQYF. In DNA, the CDR3 is TGTGCCAGCAGCCTACAGGGCCAAGAGACCCAGTACTTC.

The chain combines TRBV28 with TRBJ2-3; D perhaps matches TRBD1 (7 bases). The germline V gene has CDR1 MDHEN and CDR2 SYDVKM. Trimming cost V 5 bases and J 5 bases, with 17 bases left between them. This CDR3 has 15 amino acids. CDR3 DNA: TGTGCCAGCAGTGTCCGACAGGGAGGTGGAGATACGCAGTATTTT. Protein: CASSVRQGGGDTQYF.

This clone appeared a few times. Other DNA sequences within the sample encode an identical CDR3. V gene TRBV6-5 combines with J gene TRBJ1-1; D gene ambiguous. The V end was cut by 1 base, the J end by 1 base, with 4 bases between. This CDR3 is 13 amino acids long. Germline-derived CDR1 and CDR2 are MNHEY and SVGAGI. The CDR3 loop is CASSYLGNTEAFF. The CDR3 region has the DNA TGTGCCAGCAGTTACTTGGGGAACACTGAAGCTTTCTTT.

This clone was counted once. CDR3: CASSYAGTSYGYTF. The CDR3 DNA reads as TGTGCCAGCAGTTACGCCGGGACAAGCTATGGCTACACCTTC. This chain links TRBV6-5 with TRBJ1-2, with TRBD1 as a possible D gene (6 bases). The germline V gene encodes CDR1 MNHEY and CDR2 SVGAGI. Trimming removed 2 bases from V and 4 bases from J, with 11 bases in between. The CDR3 spans 14 residues.